This entry lists 10 T cell receptor beta chains sequenced from one sample in a study of tumor-infiltrating lymphocytes in primary liver carcinoma. Unsorted bulk tissue of about 18-34 mg yielded co-extracted RNA and DNA. TCR beta cDNA was prepared out of around 460 ng total RNA by means of a constant-region primer. ARM-PCR was slightly modified, and three nested multiplex PCR rounds with it gave rise to the TCR beta libraries. Investigators reported that the first two PCR rounds, at around 11 cycles each, used TRBV1-TRBV30 forward primers with a C-beta reverse primer. In TCRdb, the multiplex PCR reads were re-called with MiXCR into one record per CDR3 protein. The table lists 40,000 to 55,000 distinct CDR3 sequences, roughly 70% of them singletons. Sequenced material: liver tumor tissue from sampling region 5. Documented subset: tumor region T5, tumor centre. The receptors come from a man in his forties with primary liver carcinoma and hepatitis B virus infection.

A word on this clonotype: One end of the junction varies from germline; a read error may be responsible. The CDR3 sequence: CASSSTRGKRYEQYF. The DNA of the CDR3 is TGCGCCAGCAGCTCAACCCGGGGGAAAAGATACGAGCAGTACTTT. This chain joins TRBV11-2 and TRBJ2-7; perhaps TRBD2 as D (6 bases). The germline V gene has CDR1 SGHAT and CDR2 FQNNGV. This CDR3 comprises 15 residues.

This clonotype was seen ten or more times. The chain combines TRBV28 with TRBJ2-5; 8 nucleotides agree with TRBD2. Trimming removed 6 bases from V and 3 bases from J; junction bases left unmatched: 6. The CDR3 runs 14 residues. Germline assignment: CDR1 MDHEN and CDR2 SYDVKM. The chain's CDR3 is CASSPSGREETQYF. CDR3 DNA sequence: TGTGCCAGCAGCCCTTCCGGGAGGGAAGAGACCCAGTACTTC.

As to this clonotype: One end of the junction varies from germline; a read error may be responsible. The CDR3 DNA reads as TGTGCCAGCAGCCAAGGGCTGGAGGAGACCCATTACTTC. Translation gives CASSQGLEETHYF. The rearrangement joins TRBV14 to TRBJ2-5, with a tentative D call TRBD2 (5 bases). The CDR3 runs to 13 residues. Germline CDR1 is SGHDN and CDR2 is FVKESK. The full variable domain, with the rest looked up from reference TRBV14 and TRBJ2-5, is EAGVTQFPSHSVIEKGQTVTLRCDPISGHDNLYWYRRVMGKEIKFLLHFVKESKQDESGMPNNRFLAERTGGTYSTLKVQPAELEDSGVYFCASSQGLEETHYFGPGTRLLVL.

About this clonotype: This may be a read error, as it is one base from a much larger clone. This chain connects TRBV29-1 to TRBJ2-6; D tentatively reads TRBD1 or TRBD2 (5 bases each). The CDR3 is 18 amino acids. Looked up from germline, CDR1 is SQVTM and CDR2 is ANQGSEA. The CDR3 loop is CNVEIRTGRVLLANVLTF. CDR3 in DNA: TGCAACGTTGAAATCCGGACGGGGCGGGTTCTGTTGGCCAACGTCCTGACTTTC.

The chain carries TRBV14 and TRBJ1-1; TRBD1 matches at 8 bases. The J segment lost 7 bases and the V segment lost 10 bases, leaving 17 bases of the junction unmatched. This CDR3 comprises 15 residues. Germline V lookup: CDR1 SGHDN, CDR2 FVKESK. DNA for the CDR3: TGTGCCAACAGTCGGCGGCTGACAGGGGCCCATGAAGCTTTCTTT. Protein product: CANSRRLTGAHEAFF.

The table lists this clonotype with many counts. This chain uses TRBV7-9 with TRBJ2-7, with 7 nucleotides matching TRBD2. The CDR3 consists of 11 residues. V lost 10 bases to trimming and J lost 4 bases; unmatched junction nucleotides: 4. Germline values: CDR1 SEHNR, CDR2 FQNEAQ (reference sequence). The CDR3 DNA reads TGTGCCACTGGGAGGGGTTACGAGCAGTACTTC. Translating it yields CATGRGYEQYF.

The V and J genes are TRBV7-3 and TRBJ2-1; D uncertain. The CDR3 has 11 residues. Germline V CDR1 and CDR2: SGHTA, FQGTGA. Trimming took off 4 bases at V and 15 bases at J, with 13 bases between the two ends. The CDR3 here is CASSSSDVLFF. In DNA form, the CDR3 reads TGTGCCAGCAGCTCTTCGGACGTTTTGTTCTTC.

With respect to this clonotype: Being one base from a much bigger clone, this may be a read error. The V and J genes are TRBV30 and TRBJ1-1; TRBD1 is a possible D gene (5 bases). This CDR3 contains 13 residues. Germline values: CDR1 GTSNPN, CDR2 SVGIG (reference sequence). CDR3 loop: CVWSVQGGFEAFF. CDR3 DNA: TGTGTCTGGAGTGTTCAGGGTGGGTTCGAAGCTTTCTTT. The full variable domain, completed using reference TRBV30 and TRBJ1-1, is SQTIHQWPATLVQPVGSPLSLECTVEGTSNPNLYWYRQAAGRGLQLLFYSVGIGQISSEVPQNLSASRPQDRQFILSSKKLLLSDSGFYLCVWSVQGGFEAFFGQGTRLTVV.

The genes are TRBV11-2 and TRBJ2-1, with TRBD2 matching 8 bases. Trimming removed 5 bases from V and 5 bases from J; junction bases left unmatched: 17. Germline lookup yields CDR1 SGHAT and CDR2 FQNNGV. CDR3 size: 18 residues. CDR3 amino acids: CASSDLTGAGEVDNEQFF. CDR3 nucleotide sequence: TGTGCCAGCAGCGACCTGACAGGAGCGGGAGAAGTTGACAATGAGCAGTTCTTC. The whole variable domain, filled in from reference TRBV11-2 and TRBJ2-1, reads EAGVAQSPRYKIIEKRQSVAFWCNPISGHATLYWYQQILGQGPKLLIQFQNNGVVDDSQLPKDRFSAERLKGVDSTLKIQPAKLEDSAVYLCASSDLTGAGEVDNEQFFGPGTRLTVL.

The sample holds one count of this clonotype. The missing conserved phenylalanine or tryptophan at the end of this CDR3 makes a read error likely. The chain couples TRBV11-2 to TRBJ2-5; no reliable D call. CDR1 and CDR2 from the germline V gene are SGHAT and FQNNGV. Trimming stripped 1 base from V and 2 bases from J, with 14 bases between. The length of the CDR3 is 16 residues. The DNA for the CDR3 is TGTGCCAGCAGCTTAGTCCCGGCTAGTGGGCAAGAGACCCAGTACCTT. This codes for CASSLVPASGQETQYL.